The 13 T cell receptor beta chains reported below all come from one sample, sequenced in a study of T cells in localized non-small cell lung cancer. Generated by immunoSEQ multiplex PCR, the TCRdb table keeps only in-frame clones and is missing some. The table shows roughly 25,000 clones, with approximately 88% occurring only once. Sequences were derived from PBMCs, sampled before any cancer treatment. Every receptor here comes from a man aged 40-75 years with stage II lung adenocarcinoma.

The chain carries TRBV5-4 and TRBJ2-5, with D tentatively TRBD1 (6 bases). The CDR3 extends over 13 amino acids. The germline V gene has CDR1 SGHNT and CDR2 YYREEE (reference sequence). V gave up 0 bases and J gave up 5 bases, with 8 bases separating them. In DNA, the CDR3 is TGTGCCAGCAGCTTGGCCAGGGGCGAGACCCAGTACTTC. This sequence encodes CASSLARGETQYF.

The chain combines TRBV11-3 with TRBJ1-3, with D perhaps TRBD1 (6 bases). Deletions cut 3 bases from V and 0 bases from J, with 15 bases between. The germline V gene encodes CDR1 SGHNT and CDR2 YENEEA. This CDR3 comprises 17 residues. CDR3 nucleotide sequence: TGTGCCAGCAGCTTTCGACCCAGGGGATCCTCTGGAAACACCATATATTTT. This codes for CASSFRPRGSSGNTIYF.

The chain is built from TRBV15 and TRBJ1-5; D gene uncertain. Trimming cost V 0 bases and J 0 bases, with 12 bases left between them. The CDR3 sequence is 17 residues long. The germline V gene encodes CDR1 LNHNV and CDR2 YYDKDF (reference sequence). CDR3 coding DNA: TGTGCCACCAGCAGAGACGGGGATAGTTATAGCAATCAGCCCCAGCATTTT. Its protein product is CATSRDGDSYSNQPQHF.

The chain links TRBV4-1 to TRBJ2-3, with no clear D. CDR1 and CDR2 (germline): MGHRA, YSYEKL. CDR3 length equals 17 residues. V dropped 0 bases and J dropped 6 bases, with 19 bases sitting between them. CDR3 in amino acids: CASSQDQVLRPTDTQYF. As DNA, the CDR3 is TGCGCCAGCAGCCAAGATCAGGTCCTCCGGCCTACCGATACGCAGTATTTT.

The chain uses TRBV6-5 and TRBJ2-3, with D perhaps TRBD2 (6 bases). V was shortened by 6 bases and J by 4 bases, with 11 bases between the two germline ends. Germline CDR1 and CDR2: MNHEY and SVGAGI. There are 13 residues in the CDR3. The CDR3 DNA is TGTGCCAGCAGATGGCGGGGCTCAGATACGCAGTATTTT. It specifies CASRWRGSDTQYF.

V gene TRBV9 combines with J gene TRBJ2-7; TRBD1 matches 10 bases. The V segment lost 4 bases and the J segment 3 bases; nucleotides outside the gene matches: 4. CDR1 and CDR2 (germline): SGDLS, YYNGEE. The CDR3 covers 14 residues. This CDR3 reads CASSPWTGGYEQYF. CDR3 bases: TGTGCCAGCAGCCCTTGGACAGGGGGCTACGAGCAGTACTTC.

The CDR3 reads CASSNTVNTEAFF. In nucleotides, the CDR3 is TGTGCCAGTAGTAATACAGTGAACACTGAAGCTTTCTTT. The genes are TRBV19 and TRBJ1-1; unclear D gene. CDR1 is LNHDA, CDR2 SQIVND, per germline (reference sequence). With 4 bases removed from V and 0 bases from J, the gap between germline ends came to 6 bases. CDR3 length: 13 amino acids.

This chain uses TRBV2 with TRBJ1-4; D is perhaps TRBD1 (5 bases). CDR1 and CDR2 (germline): SNHLY, FYNNEI. The CDR3 consists of 13 residues. V was trimmed by 8 bases and J by 8 bases, leaving 15 bases between them. As DNA, the CDR3 is TGTGCCAGCGTGGACCCGGGGGACGAAAAACTGTTTTTT. It is translated as CASVDPGDEKLFF.

The genes are TRBV6-1 and TRBJ2-1; 10 bases fit TRBD2. The V segment lost 6 bases and the J segment 9 bases; nucleotides outside the gene matches: 11. Germline-derived CDR1 and CDR2 are MNHNS and SASEGT. The length of the CDR3 is 15 residues. The CDR3 protein is CASSRAGTSVGEQFF. The CDR3 DNA sequence: TGTGCCAGCAGCCGGGCAGGGACTAGCGTAGGTGAGCAGTTCTTC.

This sequence joins TRBV27 and TRBJ1-1, with TRBD1 matching over 9 bases. Per germline, CDR1 MNHEY and CDR2 SMNVEV (reference sequence). The CDR3 extends over 15 amino acids. V lost 9 bases and J lost 4; bases outside the gene matches: 12. The CDR3 coding sequence is TGTGCCAGTTTGAGGGACAGGGTCGGCGGCACTGAAGCTTTCTTT. Protein: CASLRDRVGGTEAFF.

The chain links TRBV9 to TRBJ2-6; D ambiguous. The CDR3 has 16 residues. With 4 bases removed from V and 2 bases from J, the gap between germline ends came to 13 bases. Looked up from germline, CDR1 is SGDLS and CDR2 is YYNGEE. This CDR3 is CASSTSHPPGANVLTF. CDR3 sequence (DNA): TGTGCCAGCAGCACGAGCCACCCCCCTGGGGCCAACGTCCTGACTTTC.

The chain couples TRBV5-1 to TRBJ2-1; 12 bases agree with TRBD1. The CDR3 totals 19 residues. V lost 4 bases to trimming and J lost 4 bases; unmatched junction nucleotides: 15. From germline, CDR1 is SGHRS and CDR2 YFSETQ. The CDR3 DNA reads as TGCGCCAGCAGCACCGATCCATATGGGGACAGGGGGCAGTACAATGAGCAGTTCTTC. This translates into CASSTDPYGDRGQYNEQFF. Based on the CDR3 plus reference TRBV5-1 and TRBJ2-1, the full variable domain is KAGVTQTPRYLIKTRGQQVTLSCSPISGHRSVSWYQQTPGQGLQFLFEYFSETQRNKGNFPGRFSGRQFSNSRSEMNVSTLELGDSALYLCASSTDPYGDRGQYNEQFFGPGTRLTVL.

This chain links TRBV5-6 with TRBJ2-1, with D possibly matching TRBD1 (5 bases). The germline CDR1 and CDR2 sequences are SGHDT and YYEEEE. The V end lost 1 base, the J end lost 10 bases, and 6 bases lay between the germline ends. The length of the CDR3 is 11 residues. The CDR3 coding sequence is TGTGCCAGCAGCTTGAGGACAGAGCAGTTCTTC. This codes for CASSLRTEQFF.